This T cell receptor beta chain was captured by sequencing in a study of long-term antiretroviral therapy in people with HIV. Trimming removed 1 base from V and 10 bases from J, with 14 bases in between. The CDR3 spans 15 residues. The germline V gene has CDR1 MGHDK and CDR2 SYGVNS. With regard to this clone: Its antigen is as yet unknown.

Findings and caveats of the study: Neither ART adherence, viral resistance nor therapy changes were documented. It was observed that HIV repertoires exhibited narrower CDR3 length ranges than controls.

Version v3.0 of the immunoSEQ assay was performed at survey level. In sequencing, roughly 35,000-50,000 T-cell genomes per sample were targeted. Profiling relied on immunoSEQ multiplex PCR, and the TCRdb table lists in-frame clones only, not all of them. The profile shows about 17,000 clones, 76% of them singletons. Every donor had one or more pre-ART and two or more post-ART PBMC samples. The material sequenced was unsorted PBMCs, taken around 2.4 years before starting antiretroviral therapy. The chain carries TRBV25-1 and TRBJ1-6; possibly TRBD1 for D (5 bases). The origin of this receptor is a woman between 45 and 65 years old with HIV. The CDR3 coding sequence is TGTGCCAGCAGTGAATCAGGCAGGGTCAGGTCACCCCTCCACTTT. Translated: CASSESGRVRSPLHF.